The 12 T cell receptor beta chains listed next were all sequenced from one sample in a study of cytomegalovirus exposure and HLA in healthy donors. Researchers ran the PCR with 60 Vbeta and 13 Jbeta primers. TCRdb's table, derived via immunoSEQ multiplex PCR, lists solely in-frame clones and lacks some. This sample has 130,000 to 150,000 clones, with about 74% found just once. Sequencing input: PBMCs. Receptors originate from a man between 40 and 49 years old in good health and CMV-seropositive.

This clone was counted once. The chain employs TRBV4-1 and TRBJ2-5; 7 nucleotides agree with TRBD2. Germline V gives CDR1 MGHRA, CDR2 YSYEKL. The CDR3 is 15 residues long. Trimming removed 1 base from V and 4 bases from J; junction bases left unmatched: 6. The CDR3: CASSQVLAGAETQYF. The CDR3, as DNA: TGCGCCAGCAGCCAAGTATTGGCGGGAGCAGAGACCCAGTACTTC.

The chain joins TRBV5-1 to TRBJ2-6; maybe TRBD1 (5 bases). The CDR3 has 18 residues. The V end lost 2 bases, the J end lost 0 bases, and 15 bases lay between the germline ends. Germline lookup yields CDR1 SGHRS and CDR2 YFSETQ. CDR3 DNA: TGCGCCAGCAGCTTAGCTGCAGGGTGGACCTCTGGGGCCAACGTCCTGACTTTC. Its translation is CASSLAAGWTSGANVLTF.

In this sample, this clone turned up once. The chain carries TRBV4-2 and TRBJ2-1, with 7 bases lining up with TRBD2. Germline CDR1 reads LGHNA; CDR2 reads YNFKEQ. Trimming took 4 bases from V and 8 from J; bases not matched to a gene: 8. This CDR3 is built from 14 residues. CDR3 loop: CASSPESTSDEQFF. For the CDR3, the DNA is TGTGCCAGCAGCCCAGAGAGCACTAGCGATGAGCAGTTCTTC.

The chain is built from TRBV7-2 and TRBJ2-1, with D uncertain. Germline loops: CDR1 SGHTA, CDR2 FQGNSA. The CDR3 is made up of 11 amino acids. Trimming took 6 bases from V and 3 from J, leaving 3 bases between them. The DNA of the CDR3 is TGTGCCAGCAGTTACTACAATGAGCAGTTCTTC. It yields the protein CASSYYNEQFF.

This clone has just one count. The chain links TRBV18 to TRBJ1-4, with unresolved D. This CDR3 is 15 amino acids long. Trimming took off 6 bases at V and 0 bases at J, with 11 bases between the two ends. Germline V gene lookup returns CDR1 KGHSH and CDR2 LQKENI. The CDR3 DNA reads TGTGCCAGCTCCCGAGGCCCTGCAACTAATGAAAAACTGTTTTTT. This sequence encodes CASSRGPATNEKLFF.

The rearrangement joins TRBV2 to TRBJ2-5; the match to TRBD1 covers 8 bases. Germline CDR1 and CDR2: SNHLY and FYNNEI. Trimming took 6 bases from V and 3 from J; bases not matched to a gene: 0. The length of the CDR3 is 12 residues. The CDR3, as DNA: TGTGCCAGCAGGACAGGGGAAGAGACCCAGTACTTC. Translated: CASRTGEETQYF.

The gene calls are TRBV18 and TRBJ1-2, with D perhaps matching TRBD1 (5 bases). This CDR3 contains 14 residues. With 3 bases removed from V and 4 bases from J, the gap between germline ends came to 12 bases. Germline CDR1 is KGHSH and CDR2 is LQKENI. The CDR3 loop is CASSPSDRAYGYTF. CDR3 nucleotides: TGTGCCAGCTCACCTTCTGACAGAGCCTATGGCTACACCTTC.

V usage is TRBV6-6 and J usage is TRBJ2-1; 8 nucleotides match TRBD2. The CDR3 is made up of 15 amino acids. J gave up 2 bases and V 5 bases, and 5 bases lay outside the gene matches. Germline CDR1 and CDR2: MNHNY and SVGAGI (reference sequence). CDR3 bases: TGTGCCAGCAGTCCGGGAGGGGTACCCTACAATGAGCAGTTCTTC. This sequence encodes CASSPGGVPYNEQFF.

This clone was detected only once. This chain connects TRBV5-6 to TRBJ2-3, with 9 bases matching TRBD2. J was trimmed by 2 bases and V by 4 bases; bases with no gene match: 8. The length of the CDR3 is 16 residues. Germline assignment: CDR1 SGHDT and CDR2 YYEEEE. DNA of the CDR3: TGTGCCAGCAGCCCTATGACTAGCGGAGCCACAGATACGCAGTATTTT. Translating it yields CASSPMTSGATDTQYF.

CDR3 sequence (DNA): TGTGCCTGGAGTGTGGGGACAGGGGAGGTCACTGAAGCTTTCTTT. It encodes CAWSVGTGEVTEAFF. V is TRBV30 and J is TRBJ1-1; 10 bases agree with TRBD1. Germline lookup yields CDR1 GTSNPN and CDR2 SVGIG (reference sequence). The CDR3 is 15 residues long. Trimming removed 0 bases from V and 4 bases from J; junction bases left unmatched: 5.

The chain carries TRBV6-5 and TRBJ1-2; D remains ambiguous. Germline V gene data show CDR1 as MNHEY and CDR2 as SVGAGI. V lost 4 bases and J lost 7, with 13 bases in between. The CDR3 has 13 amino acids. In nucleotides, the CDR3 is TGTGCCAGCAGTTCTATACCCCAGGCTGGCTACACCTTC. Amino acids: CASSSIPQAGYTF.

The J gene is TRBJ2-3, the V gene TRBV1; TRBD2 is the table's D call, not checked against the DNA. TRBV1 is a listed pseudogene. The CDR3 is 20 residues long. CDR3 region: CTSSQEQPAGGPWVTDTQYF. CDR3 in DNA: TGCACCAGCAGCCAAGAGCAACCAGCGGGAGGGCCATGGGTCACAGATACGCAGTATTTT.